This section outlines one T cell receptor (beta chain) sequence together with its context. Its antigen is currently unknown. Repertoires were generated with immunoSEQ multiplex PCR, while TCRdb's copy carries only in-frame clones and drops some. The data hold roughly 70,000 clones, with 86% observed a single time. This entry comes from a study of pediatric ulcerative colitis. Study information: Most patients had pancolitis, and two had left-sided colitis.

The CDR3 loop spans 15 amino acids. CDR1 and CDR2 from the germline V gene are SGHNT and YYREEE (reference sequence). J lost 6 bases, V lost 4 bases, and 4 bases had no gene match. The study's findings and limits: Blood-rectal clonal overlap within each person was significantly higher in ulcerative colitis patients than controls.

Source material: blood. This clonotype was obtained from a boy between 10 and 17 years old with severe ulcerative colitis. V and J are TRBV5-4 and TRBJ2-3; 14 nucleotides align to TRBD2. CDR3 in amino acids: CASSATSGGADTQYF. The CDR3 region has the DNA TGTGCCAGCAGCGCGACTAGCGGGGGGGCGGATACGCAGTATTTT. Full variable domain (outside the CDR3, taken from reference TRBV5-4 and TRBJ2-3): ETGVTQSPTHLIKTRGQQVTLRCSSQSGHNTVSWYQQALGQGPQFIFQYYREEENGRGNFPPRFSGLQFPNYSSELNVNALELDDSALYLCASSATSGGADTQYFGPGTRLTVL.